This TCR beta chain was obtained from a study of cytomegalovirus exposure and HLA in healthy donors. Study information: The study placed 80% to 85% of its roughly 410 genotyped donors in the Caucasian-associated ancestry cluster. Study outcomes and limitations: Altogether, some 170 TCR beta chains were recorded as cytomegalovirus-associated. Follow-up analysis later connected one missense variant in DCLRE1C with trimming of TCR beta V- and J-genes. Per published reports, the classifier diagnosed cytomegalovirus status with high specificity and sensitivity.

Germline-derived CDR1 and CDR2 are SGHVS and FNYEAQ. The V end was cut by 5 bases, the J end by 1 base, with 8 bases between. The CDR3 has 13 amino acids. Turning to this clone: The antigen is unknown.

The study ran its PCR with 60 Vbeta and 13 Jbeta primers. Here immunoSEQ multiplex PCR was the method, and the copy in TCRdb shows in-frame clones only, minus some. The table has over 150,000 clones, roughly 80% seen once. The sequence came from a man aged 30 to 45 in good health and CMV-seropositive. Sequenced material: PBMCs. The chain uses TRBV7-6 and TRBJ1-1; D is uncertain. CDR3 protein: CASSADKNTEAFF. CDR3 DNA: TGTGCCAGCAGCGCCGACAAGAACACTGAAGCTTTCTTT.